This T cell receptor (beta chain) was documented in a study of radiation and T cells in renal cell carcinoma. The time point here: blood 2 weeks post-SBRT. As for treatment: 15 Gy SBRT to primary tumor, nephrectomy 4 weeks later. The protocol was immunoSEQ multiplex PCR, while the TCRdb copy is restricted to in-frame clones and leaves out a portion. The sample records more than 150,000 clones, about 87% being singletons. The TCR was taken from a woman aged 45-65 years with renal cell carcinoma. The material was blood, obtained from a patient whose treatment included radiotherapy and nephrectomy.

The CDR3 sequence is CASSLDRPENTEAFF. CDR3 coding DNA: TGCGCCAGCAGCTTGGACAGGCCGGAGAACACTGAAGCTTTCTTT. The chain links TRBV5-1 to TRBJ1-1; the D gene is possibly TRBD1 (5 bases). Germline lookup yields CDR1 SGHRS and CDR2 YFSETQ. V was cut by 0 bases and J by 1 base, with 10 bases left in between. The CDR3 spans 15 residues. Full variable domain (rest looked up from reference TRBV5-1 and TRBJ1-1): KAGVTQTPRYLIKTRGQQVTLSCSPISGHRSVSWYQQTPGQGLQFLFEYFSETQRNKGNFPGRFSGRQFSNSRSEMNVSTLELGDSALYLCASSLDRPENTEAFFGQGTRLTVV.